Below, one TCR beta chain is given with its context. Its antigen is currently not known. No base qualities exist here, and no much larger clone lies one base off it. TCRbeta CDR3 regions were amplified from genomic DNA using the immunoSEQ Assay, a bias-controlled multiplex PCR. The authors' pipeline ran thus. The number of nucleated cells in each sample was estimated from the amplification of reference gene primers within the assay. Sequence reads were collapsed and filtered to measure the absolute abundance of every unique TCRbeta CDR3 rearrangement. For each sample, productive Simpson clonality was calculated by taking the square root of Simpson's diversity index across productive rearrangements. TCRdb retrieved this table from immuneACCESS and kept in-frame rearrangements only. Not all clones are present; in checked studies, unresolved V genes account for under half, and no reason is known for the remainder. The V and J calls and the clone size are those of that table, but D and trimming were determined from the DNA. The sample data list some 100,000 clones, and roughly 92% of these were observed just once. Of the sample, about 1.9% falls within the top ten clones.

The source of the sample is a study of blood T cell repertoires in COVID-19 (dated by TCRdb to the early 2020s). Regarding the study in general: Collaborator samples came from the United States, Italy and Spain and covered acute and convalescent phases of COVID-19. The material from the prospective study consisted of cDNA or gDNA derived from T cells, B-cell-depleted T cells, or PBMCs. Deeply sampled blood TCRbeta repertoires from subjects exposed to, actively infected with, or recovered from COVID-19 were included in the dataset. The repertoires were released in a freely available public database meant as a resource for research on the immune response to SARS-CoV-2. Samples came from the ongoing ImmuneRACE study (first 160 participants) plus 1,254 subjects from 6 global collaborators. The sample metadata nearly always contained a de-identified subject ID, COVID-19 status, age in years and sex. Where HLA class I and class II types were available, the types were taken from metadata supplied by the sample provider, not from assay-based typing. Summary of the overall study and its limitations: How much clinical and demographic metadata was included differed by source and by participant, and the metadata was provided uncurated.

Including the terminal cysteine and phenylalanine, the CDR3 comprises 19 residues. The CDR3 DNA has 57 bases and is translated from base 1. The germline V gene encodes CDR1 SGHNT and CDR2 YYREEE (reference sequence). Unmatched junction bases come to 13, with V trimmed by 4 bases and J by 3 bases. Whole blood was collected in K2EDTA tubes by collaborating institutions according to the institutions' own protocols. For TCRbeta analysis, collaborators shipped samples as frozen whole blood, isolated PBMCs, or DNA extracted from either of those sample types. The V and J segments used are TRBV5-4 and TRBJ2-3; the junction holds 14 bases that match TRBD2. The receptor was derived from a man aged 50 to 60 with active COVID-19. Sequencing input: peripheral blood. In nucleotide form, the sequence is TGTGCCAGCAGCCCCTCGGGACTAGCGGGAGCGGACGTAACAGATACGCAGTATTTT. Translated, this is CASSPSGLAGADVTDTQYF.